This entry features one TCR beta chain sequence. Per the study methods: Cell counts per sample came from amplifying reference gene primers. Measured with immunoSEQ multiplex PCR; TCRdb has only the in-frame clones, and not every one. V and J calls and clone size are as listed in that table; D and trimming were resolved from the DNA. The profile shows 100,000 to 120,000 clones, 88% of them singletons. CDR1 MNHEY and CDR2 SVGAGI come from the germline V gene. V gave up 6 bases and J gave up 7 bases; unmatched junction bases: 9. The CDR3 spans 15 residues. This sample is part of a study of blood T cell repertoires in COVID-19.

The J gene is TRBJ1-4, the V gene TRBV6-5, with 9 positions matching TRBD1. Material: peripheral blood. The TCR originated in a woman aged 45-60 years with acute or convalescent COVID-19. DNA for the CDR3: TGTGCCAGCAGCACCGGGACAGGGTTGAGTGAAAAACTGTTTTTT. The encoded protein is CASSTGTGLSEKLFF.